The clone carrying this TCR beta chain came up a few times. These data are taken from a study of blood T cell repertoires in COVID-19. Background on the study: The United States, Italy and Spain supplied acute and convalescent COVID-19 samples. Sources were T cells, B-cell-depleted T cells, or PBMCs; the material itself was cDNA or gDNA.

V gave up 3 bases and J gave up 0 bases, with 3 bases separating them. Germline V lookup: CDR1 KGHSH, CDR2 LQKENI. The CDR3 length is 13 residues. Per the study methods: Amplification with reference gene primers provided the estimates of nucleated cell counts. Sequencing was performed with immunoSEQ multiplex PCR; in TCRdb, only in-frame clones are kept and a portion is missing. D and trimming were read from the DNA, whereas the V and J calls and clone size are those reported in that table. Of 130,000 or so clones in the sample, roughly 79% were seen once. The V and J genes are TRBV18 and TRBJ1-5; no clear D gene. Material for sequencing was peripheral blood. The receptor comes from a human donor in a cohort sampled during active COVID-19. As DNA, the CDR3 is TGTGCCAGCTCACCCGGTAGCAATCAGCCCCAGCATTTT. It encodes CASSPGSNQPQHF.